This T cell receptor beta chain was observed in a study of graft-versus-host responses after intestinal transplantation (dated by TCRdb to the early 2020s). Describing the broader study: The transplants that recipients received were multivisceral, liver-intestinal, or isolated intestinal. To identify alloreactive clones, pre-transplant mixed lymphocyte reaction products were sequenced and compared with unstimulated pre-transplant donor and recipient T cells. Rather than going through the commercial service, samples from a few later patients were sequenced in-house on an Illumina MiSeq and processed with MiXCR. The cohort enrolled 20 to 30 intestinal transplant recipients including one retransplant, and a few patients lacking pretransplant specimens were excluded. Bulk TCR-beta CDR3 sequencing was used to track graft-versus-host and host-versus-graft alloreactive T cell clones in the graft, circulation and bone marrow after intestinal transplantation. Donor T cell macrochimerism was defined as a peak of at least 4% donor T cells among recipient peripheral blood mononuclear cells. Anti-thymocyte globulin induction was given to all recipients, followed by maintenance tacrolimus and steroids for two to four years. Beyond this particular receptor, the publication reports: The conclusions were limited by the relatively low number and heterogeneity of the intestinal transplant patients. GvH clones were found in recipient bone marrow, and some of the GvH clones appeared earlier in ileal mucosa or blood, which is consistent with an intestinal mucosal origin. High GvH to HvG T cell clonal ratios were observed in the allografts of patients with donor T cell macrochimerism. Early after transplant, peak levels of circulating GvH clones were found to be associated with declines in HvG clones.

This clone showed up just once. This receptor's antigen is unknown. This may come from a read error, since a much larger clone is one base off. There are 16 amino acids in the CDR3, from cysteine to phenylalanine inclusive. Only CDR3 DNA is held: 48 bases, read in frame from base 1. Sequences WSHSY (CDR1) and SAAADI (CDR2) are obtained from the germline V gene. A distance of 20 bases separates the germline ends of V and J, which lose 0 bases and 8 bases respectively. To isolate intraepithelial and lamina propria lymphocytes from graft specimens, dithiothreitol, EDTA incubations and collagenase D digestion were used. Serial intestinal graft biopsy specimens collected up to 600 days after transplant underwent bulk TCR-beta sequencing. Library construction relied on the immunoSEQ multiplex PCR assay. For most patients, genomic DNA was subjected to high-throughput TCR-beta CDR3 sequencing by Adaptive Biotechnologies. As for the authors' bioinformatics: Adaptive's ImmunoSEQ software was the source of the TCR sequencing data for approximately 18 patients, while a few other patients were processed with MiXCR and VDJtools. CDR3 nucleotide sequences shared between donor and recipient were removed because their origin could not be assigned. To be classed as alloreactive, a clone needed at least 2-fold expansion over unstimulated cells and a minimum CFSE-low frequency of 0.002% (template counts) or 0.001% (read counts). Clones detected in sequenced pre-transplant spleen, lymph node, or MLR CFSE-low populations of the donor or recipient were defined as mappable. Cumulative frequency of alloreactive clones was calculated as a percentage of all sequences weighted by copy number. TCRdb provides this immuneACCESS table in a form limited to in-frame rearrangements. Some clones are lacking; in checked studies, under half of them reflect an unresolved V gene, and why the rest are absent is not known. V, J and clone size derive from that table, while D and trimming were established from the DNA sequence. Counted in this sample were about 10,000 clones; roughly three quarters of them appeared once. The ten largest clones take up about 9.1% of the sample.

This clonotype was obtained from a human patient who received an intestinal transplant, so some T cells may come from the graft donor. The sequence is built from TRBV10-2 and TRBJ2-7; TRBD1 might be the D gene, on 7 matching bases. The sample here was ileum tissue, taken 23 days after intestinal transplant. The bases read TGCGCCAGCAGTGAGTCGCAGGGGGGCCCGCCGGACAAGCAGTACTTC. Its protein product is CASSESQGGPPDKQYF.